This T cell receptor beta chain originates from a study of CD8 T cells in Susac syndrome. RNA in amounts of about 0.45 to 1 ug was reverse transcribed with random hexamers. Each CDR3 protein gets one entry after TCRdb re-called the immunoSEQ multiplex PCR reads with MiXCR. This sample has roughly 150,000 distinct CDR3 sequences; just under 95% occur once, and the top ten carry around 0.13%. Germline V gene lookup returns CDR1 LNHNV and CDR2 YYDKDF (reference sequence). V lost 2 bases and J lost 5, with 9 bases in between. The CDR3 extends over 13 amino acids. This TCR came from a human donor in good health. The source material was CD4+ T cells from PBMCs. J is TRBJ1-1 and V is TRBV15; D is unresolved. Written as DNA, the CDR3 is TGTGCCACCAGCAGACAACGGAGGACTGAAGCTTTCTTT. Protein: CATSRQRRTEAFF. Complete variable domain (other parts from reference TRBV15 and TRBJ1-1): DAMVIQNPRYQVTQFGKPVTLSCSQTLNHNVMYWYQQKSSQAPKLLFHYYDKDFNNEADTPDNFQSRRPNTSFCFLDIRSPGLGDTAMYLCATSRQRRTEAFFGQGTRLTVV.